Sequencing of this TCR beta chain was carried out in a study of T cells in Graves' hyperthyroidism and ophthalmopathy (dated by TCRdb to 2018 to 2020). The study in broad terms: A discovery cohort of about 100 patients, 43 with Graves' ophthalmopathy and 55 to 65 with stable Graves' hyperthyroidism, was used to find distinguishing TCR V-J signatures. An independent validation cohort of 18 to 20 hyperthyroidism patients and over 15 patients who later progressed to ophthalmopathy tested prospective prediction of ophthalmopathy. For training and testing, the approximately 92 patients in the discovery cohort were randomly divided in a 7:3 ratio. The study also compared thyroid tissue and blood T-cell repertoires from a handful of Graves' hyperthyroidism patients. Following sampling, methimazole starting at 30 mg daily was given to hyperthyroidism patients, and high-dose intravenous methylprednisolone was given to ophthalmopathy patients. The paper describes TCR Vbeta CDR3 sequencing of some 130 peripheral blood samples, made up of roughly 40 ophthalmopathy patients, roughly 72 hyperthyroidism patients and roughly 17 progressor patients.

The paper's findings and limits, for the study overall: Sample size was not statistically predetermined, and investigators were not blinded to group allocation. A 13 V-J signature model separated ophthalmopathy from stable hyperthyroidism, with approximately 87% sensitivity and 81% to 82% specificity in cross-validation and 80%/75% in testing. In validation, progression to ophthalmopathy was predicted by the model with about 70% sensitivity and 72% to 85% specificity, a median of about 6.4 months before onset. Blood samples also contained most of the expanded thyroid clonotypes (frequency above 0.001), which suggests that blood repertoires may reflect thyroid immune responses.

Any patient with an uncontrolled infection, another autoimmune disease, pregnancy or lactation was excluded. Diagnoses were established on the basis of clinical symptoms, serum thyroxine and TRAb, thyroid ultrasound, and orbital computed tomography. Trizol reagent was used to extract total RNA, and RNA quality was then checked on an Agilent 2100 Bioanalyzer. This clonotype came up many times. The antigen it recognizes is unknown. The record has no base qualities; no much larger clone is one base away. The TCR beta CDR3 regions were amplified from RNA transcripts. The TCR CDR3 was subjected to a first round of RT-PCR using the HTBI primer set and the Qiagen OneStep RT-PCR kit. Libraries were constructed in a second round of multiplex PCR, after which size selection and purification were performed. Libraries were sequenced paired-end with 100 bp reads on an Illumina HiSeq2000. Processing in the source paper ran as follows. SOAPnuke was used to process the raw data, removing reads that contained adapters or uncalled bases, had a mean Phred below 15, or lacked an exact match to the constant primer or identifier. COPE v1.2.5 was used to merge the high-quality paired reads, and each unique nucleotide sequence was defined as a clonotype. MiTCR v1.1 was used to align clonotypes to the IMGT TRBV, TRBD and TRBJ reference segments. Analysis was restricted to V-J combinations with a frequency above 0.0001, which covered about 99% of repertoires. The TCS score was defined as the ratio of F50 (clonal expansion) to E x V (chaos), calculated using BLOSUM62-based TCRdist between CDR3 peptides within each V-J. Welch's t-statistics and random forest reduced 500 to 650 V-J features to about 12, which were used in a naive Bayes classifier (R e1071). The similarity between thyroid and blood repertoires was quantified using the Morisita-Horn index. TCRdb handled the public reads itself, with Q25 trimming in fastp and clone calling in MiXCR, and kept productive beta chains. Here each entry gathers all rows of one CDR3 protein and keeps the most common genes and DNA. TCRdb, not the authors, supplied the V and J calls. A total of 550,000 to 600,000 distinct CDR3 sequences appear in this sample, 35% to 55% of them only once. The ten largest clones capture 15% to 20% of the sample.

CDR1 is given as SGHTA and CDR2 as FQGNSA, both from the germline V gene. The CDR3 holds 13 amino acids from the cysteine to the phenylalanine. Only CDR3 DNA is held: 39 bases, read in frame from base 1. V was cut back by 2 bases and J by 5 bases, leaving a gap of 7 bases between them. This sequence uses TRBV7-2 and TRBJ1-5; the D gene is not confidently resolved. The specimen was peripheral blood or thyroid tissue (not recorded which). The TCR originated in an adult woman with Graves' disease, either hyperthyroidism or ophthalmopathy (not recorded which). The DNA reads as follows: TGTGCCAGCAGCTTACTGCATTATCAGCCCCAGCATTTT. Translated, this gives CASSLLHYQPQHF.